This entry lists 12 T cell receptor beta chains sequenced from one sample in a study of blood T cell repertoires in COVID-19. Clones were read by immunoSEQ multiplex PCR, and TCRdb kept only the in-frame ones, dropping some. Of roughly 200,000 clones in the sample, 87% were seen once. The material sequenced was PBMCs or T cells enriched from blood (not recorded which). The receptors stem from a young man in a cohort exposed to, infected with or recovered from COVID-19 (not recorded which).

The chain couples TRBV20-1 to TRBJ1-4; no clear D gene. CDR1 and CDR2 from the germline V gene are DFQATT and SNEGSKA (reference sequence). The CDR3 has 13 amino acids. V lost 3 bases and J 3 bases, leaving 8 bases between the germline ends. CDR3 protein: CSASLGANEKLFF. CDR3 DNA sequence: TGCAGTGCTAGTCTGGGCGCTAATGAAAAACTGTTTTTT.

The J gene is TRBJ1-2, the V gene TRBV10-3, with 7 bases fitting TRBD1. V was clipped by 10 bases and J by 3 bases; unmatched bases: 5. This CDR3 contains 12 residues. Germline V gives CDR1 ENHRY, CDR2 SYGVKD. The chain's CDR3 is CATWDSYYGYTF. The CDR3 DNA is TGTGCCACCTGGGACAGCTACTATGGCTACACCTTC.

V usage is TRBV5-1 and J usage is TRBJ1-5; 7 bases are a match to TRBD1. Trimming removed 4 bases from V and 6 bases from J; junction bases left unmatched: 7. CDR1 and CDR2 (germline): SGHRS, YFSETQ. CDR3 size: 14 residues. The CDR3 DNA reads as TGCGCCAGCAGCCCAGACACAGGGGTTCAGCCCCAGCATTTT. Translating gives CASSPDTGVQPQHF.

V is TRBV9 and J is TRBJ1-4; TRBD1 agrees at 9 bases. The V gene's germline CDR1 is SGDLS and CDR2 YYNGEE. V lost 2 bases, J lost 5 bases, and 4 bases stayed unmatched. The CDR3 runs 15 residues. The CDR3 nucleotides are TGTGCCAGCAGCGTTTCGGACAGGGGAAATGAAAAACTGTTTTTT. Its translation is CASSVSDRGNEKLFF.

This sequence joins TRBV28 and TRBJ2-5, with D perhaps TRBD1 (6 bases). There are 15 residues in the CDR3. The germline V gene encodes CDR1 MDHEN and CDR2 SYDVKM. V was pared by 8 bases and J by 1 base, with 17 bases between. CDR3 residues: CASSPGAVSQETQYF. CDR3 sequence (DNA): TGTGCCAGCTCCCCAGGGGCGGTGAGCCAAGAGACCCAGTACTTC.

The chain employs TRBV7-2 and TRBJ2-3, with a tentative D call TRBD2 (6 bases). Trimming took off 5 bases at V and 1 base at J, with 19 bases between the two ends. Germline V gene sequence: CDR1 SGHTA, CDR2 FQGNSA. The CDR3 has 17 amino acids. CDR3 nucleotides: TGTGCCAGCAGCCCCCTGTTGTGGGAGGCGGGCACAGATACGCAGTATTTT. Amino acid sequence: CASSPLLWEAGTDTQYF.

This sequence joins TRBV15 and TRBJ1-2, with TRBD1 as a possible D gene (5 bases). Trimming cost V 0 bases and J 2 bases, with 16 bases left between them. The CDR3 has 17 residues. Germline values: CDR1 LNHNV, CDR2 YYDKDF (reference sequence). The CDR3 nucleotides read TGTGCCACCAGCAGAGAGAACGGGGACTGGGTGAACTATGGCTACACCTTC. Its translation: CATSRENGDWVNYGYTF.

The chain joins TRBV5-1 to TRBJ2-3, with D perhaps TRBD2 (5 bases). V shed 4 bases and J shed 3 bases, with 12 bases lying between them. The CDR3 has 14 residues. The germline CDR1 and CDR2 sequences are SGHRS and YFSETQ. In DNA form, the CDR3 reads TGCGCCAGCAGCGTGGCAGCGGAAACAGATACGCAGTATTTT. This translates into CASSVAAETDTQYF.

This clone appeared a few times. The CDR3 DNA reads as TGTGCCAGCAGCTTAGGCAACAGTTACAATGAGCAGTTCTTC. As protein: CASSLGNSYNEQFF. The chain links TRBV11-3 to TRBJ2-1, with D unclear. V was cut by 1 base and J by 4 bases, with 8 bases left in between. Germline CDR1 and CDR2: SGHNT and YENEEA. This CDR3 has 14 amino acids.

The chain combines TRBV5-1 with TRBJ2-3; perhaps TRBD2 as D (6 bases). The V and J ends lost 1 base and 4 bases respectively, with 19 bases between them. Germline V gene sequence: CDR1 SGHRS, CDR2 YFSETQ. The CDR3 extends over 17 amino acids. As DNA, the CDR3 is TGCGCCAGCAGCTTGTCGGGCGGGACTGTGCGTGCAGATACGCAGTATTTT. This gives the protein CASSLSGGTVRADTQYF. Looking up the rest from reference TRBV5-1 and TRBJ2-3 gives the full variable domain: KAGVTQTPRYLIKTRGQQVTLSCSPISGHRSVSWYQQTPGQGLQFLFEYFSETQRNKGNFPGRFSGRQFSNSRSEMNVSTLELGDSALYLCASSLSGGTVRADTQYFGPGTRLTVL.

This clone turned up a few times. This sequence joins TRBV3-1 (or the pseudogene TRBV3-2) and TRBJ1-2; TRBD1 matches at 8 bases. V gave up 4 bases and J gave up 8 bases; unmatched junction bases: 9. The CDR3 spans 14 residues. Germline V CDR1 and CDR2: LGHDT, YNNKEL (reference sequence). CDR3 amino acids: CASSPTTGGGGYTF. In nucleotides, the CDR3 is TGTGCCAGCAGCCCAACTACAGGGGGAGGCGGCTACACCTTC.

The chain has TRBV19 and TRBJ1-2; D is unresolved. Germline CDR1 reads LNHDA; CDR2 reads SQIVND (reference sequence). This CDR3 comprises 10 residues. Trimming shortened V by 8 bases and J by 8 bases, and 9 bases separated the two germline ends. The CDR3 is CASYAEGYTF. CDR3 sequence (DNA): TGTGCCAGTTATGCGGAAGGCTACACCTTC.